The sequence of this T cell receptor (beta chain) was determined in a study of control samples from healthy donors and cancer patients (dated by TCRdb to about 2020). To note about this clone: Its specific antigen is unknown. No base-level quality is on record; no much larger clone is a single base apart.

Trimming takes 3 bases off V and 4 bases off J; junction bases not matched to a gene: 6. CDR1 KGHSH and CDR2 LQKENI were looked up in the germline V gene. Including the terminal cysteine and phenylalanine, the CDR3 comprises 16 residues. Solely the CDR3 DNA is kept, with 48 bases framed from the first base. The library was produced with the immunoSEQ multiplex PCR assay. TCRdb re-hosts the immuneACCESS table, in-frame sequences only. Its copies lack some clones; in the studies checked, an unresolved V gene accounts for under half of them, and the cause for the rest is not known. The sample has almost 90,000 clones on record, approximately 89% of them singletons. Together, the top ten hold around a fifth of the sample.

The receptor's source is a man aged 25-45 years in good health. The specimen was blood. The V and J segments used are TRBV18 and TRBJ1-2; the junction holds 12 bases that match TRBD1. In nucleotides, the sequence is TGTGCCAGCTCACCGCGGGACAGGGGGCTTTCCTATGGCTACACCTTC. This yields the protein CASSPRDRGLSYGYTF.